This is a list of T cell receptor beta chains from one sample in a study of cytomegalovirus exposure and HLA in healthy donors. Only in-frame clones appear in the TCRdb table, and some are missing; sequencing was by immunoSEQ multiplex PCR. The sample carries 90,000 to 150,000 clones, more than 60% recorded once. Sequenced material: PBMCs. The receptor source for this set is a man aged 35-49 years in good health and CMV-seropositive. Both conserved end residues are trimmed from each CDR3.

TRBV6-5,TRBJ1-3,ASSYSPSSGNTIY
TRBV27,TRBJ2-2,ASSLVRGGRDTGELF
TRBV7-8,TRBJ2-2,ASSPVGLLNTGELF
TRBV5-5,TRBJ1-2,ASSLARQGGDYGYT
TRBV10-1,TRBJ2-1,ASSETTQSYNEQF
TRBV18,TRBJ2-3,ASSSMAGALSTDTQY
TRBV7-6,TRBJ2-3,ASSLSSSSTDTQY
TRBV19,TRBJ2-1,ASSGQGRNEQF
TRBV23-1,TRBJ2-2,ASSLPGSQGLQNTGELF
TRBV15,TRBJ2-7,ATSRDLKGGSYEQY
TRBV29-1,TRBJ2-7,SVLAGVAEQY
TRBV2,TRBJ1-2,ASRSTWTDNYGYT
TRBV28,TRBJ2-3,ASSSLGGDTQY
TRBV19,TRBJ1-1,ASRQGPGTEAF
TRBV28,TRBJ1-1,ASTIGGTEAF
TRBV10-3,TRBJ1-6,AISNSRNSNSPLH
TRBV2,TRBJ1-2,ASSGQGTNYGYT
TRBV7-6,TRBJ2-6,ALRKDSGANVLT
TRBV28,TRBJ1-2,ASSFRDYGYT
TRBV28,TRBJ1-2,ASRSNRRYGYT
TRBV6-4,TRBJ2-1,ASSDRELGEQF
TRBV6-4,TRBJ1-1,ASSPGGLTEAF
TRBV5-1,TRBJ2-7,ASSLAVHSYEQY
TRBV13,TRBJ1-6,ASSSGQGHSPLH
TRBV5-1,TRBJ2-5,ASSRGLAEETQY
TRBV28,TRBJ1-2,ASSLLADYGYT
TRBV28,TRBJ2-2,ASGSPNTGELF
TRBV6-1,TRBJ1-3,ATAPGNGNTIY
TRBV28,TRBJ2-3,ASRESTDTQY
TRBV7-2,TRBJ2-7,ASSLVSVTSDEQY
TRBV14,TRBJ1-2,ASSQAGQGYGYT
TRBV29-1,TRBJ1-1,SVDPGGTEAF
TRBV27,TRBJ1-2,ASSQDRGLYGYT
TRBV10-3,TRBJ2-7,AISGQGLGEADEQY
TRBV6-5,TRBJ2-5,ASSSQFQTQY
TRBV6-5,TRBJ1-2,ASTETGGNYGYT
TRBV6-1,TRBJ1-2,ASMLTSTGASYT
TRBV6-1,TRBJ1-5,ASSLTGFVNQPQH
TRBV7-2,TRBJ2-5,ASSYDYVETQY
TRBV27,TRBJ1-2,ASSLYGTASAAYGYT
TRBV18,TRBJ1-1,ASSPRTGDIEAF
TRBV27,TRBJ2-1,ASSLRPNEQF
TRBV2,TRBJ2-7,ATTQAGEQY
TRBV5-1,TRBJ1-4,ASSLATGNEKLF
TRBV7-9,TRBJ1-2,ASSHAGQGLTNYGYT